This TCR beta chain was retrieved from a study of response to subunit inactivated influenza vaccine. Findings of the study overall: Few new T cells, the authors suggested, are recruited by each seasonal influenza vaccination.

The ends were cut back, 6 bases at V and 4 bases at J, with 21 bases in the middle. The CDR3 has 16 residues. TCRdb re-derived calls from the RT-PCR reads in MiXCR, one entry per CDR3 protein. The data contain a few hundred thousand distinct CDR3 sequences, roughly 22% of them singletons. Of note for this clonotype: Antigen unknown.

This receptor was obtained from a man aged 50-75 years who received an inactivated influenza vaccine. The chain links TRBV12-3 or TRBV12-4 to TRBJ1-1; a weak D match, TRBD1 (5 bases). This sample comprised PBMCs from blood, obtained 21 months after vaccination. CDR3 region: CASRPPVGGRTTEAFF. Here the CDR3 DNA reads TGTGCCAGCAGACCGCCCGTTGGGGGTAGAACCACTGAAGCTTTCTTT.